These 7 T cell receptor beta chains came from one sample sequenced in a study of cytomegalovirus exposure and HLA in healthy donors. The PCR had 60 Vbeta and 13 Jbeta primers. Assay: immunoSEQ multiplex PCR; the TCRdb copy retains only in-frame clones and omits some. The sample table includes over 120,000 clones. The sample taken for sequencing was PBMCs. Receptors originate from a male donor in good health and CMV-seronegative.

The gene calls are TRBV27 and TRBJ2-1; TRBD2 matches at 7 bases. Trimming took 1 base from V and 7 from J; bases not matched to a gene: 4. There are 14 residues in the CDR3. In germline, CDR1 is MNHEY, CDR2 SMNVEV (reference sequence). The CDR3 nucleotides are TGTGCCAGCAGTTTATTCGTGGGAGGGAATGAGCAGTTCTTC. Its translation is CASSLFVGGNEQFF.

The chain uses TRBV19 and TRBJ1-1; 8 bases are a match to TRBD1. CDR3 size: 14 residues. J was trimmed by 2 bases and V by 6 bases; bases with no gene match: 5. The germline CDR1 and CDR2 sequences are LNHDA and SQIVND (reference sequence). CDR3 in amino acids: CASRRTGSNTEAFF. DNA of the CDR3: TGTGCCAGTAGGAGGACAGGGTCAAACACTGAAGCTTTCTTT.

In regard to this clone: Compared with germline, one end of the junction differs, possibly owing to a read error. This chain uses TRBV30 with TRBJ2-3; 9 bases align to TRBD2. The CDR3 extends over 15 amino acids. Germline V gene data show CDR1 as GTSNPN and CDR2 as SVGIG (reference sequence). CDR3 residues: CAGSQGLATTDTQYF. CDR3 DNA: TGTGCCGGGAGTCAAGGACTAGCGACCACAGATACGCAGTATTTT. The entire variable domain, with the rest obtained from reference TRBV30 and TRBJ2-3, is as follows: SQTIHQWPATLVQPVGSPLSLECTVEGTSNPNLYWYRQAAGRGLQLLFYSVGIGQISSEVPQNLSASRPQDRQFILSSKKLLLSDSGFYLCAGSQGLATTDTQYFGPGTRLTVL.

The chain combines TRBV5-6 with TRBJ2-7; TRBD2 aligns across 9 bases. Germline trimming cut 5 bases from V and 5 bases from J; bases unmatched to any gene: 8. Germline CDR1 is SGHDT and CDR2 is YYEEEE. There are 14 residues in the CDR3. The CDR3 sequence is CASRTGTSIHEQYF. The CDR3 region has the DNA TGTGCCAGCAGAACCGGGACTAGCATCCACGAGCAGTACTTC.

The chain is built from TRBV5-1 and TRBJ1-1; TRBD1 matches 7 bases. This CDR3 has 15 residues. Germline values: CDR1 SGHRS, CDR2 YFSETQ. Trimming cost V 4 bases and J 4 bases; bases outside gene matches: 10. The DNA for the CDR3 is TGCGCCAGCAGCATAATAGGGGGCATGGGCACTGAAGCTTTCTTT. This codes for CASSIIGGMGTEAFF.

This chain uses TRBV4-3 with TRBJ1-2; D ambiguous. With 0 bases removed from V and 2 bases from J, the gap between germline ends came to 13 bases. The CDR3 loop spans 16 amino acids. Germline-derived CDR1 and CDR2 are LGHNA and YSLEER. CDR3 DNA: TGCGCCAGCAGCCAAGAGGTGACTTTGATAAACTATGGCTACACCTTC. It specifies CASSQEVTLINYGYTF.

The chain combines TRBV7-2 with TRBJ1-5; TRBD1 matches 8 bases. Germline-derived CDR1 and CDR2 are SGHTA and FQGNSA. CDR3 length: 14 residues. J lost 4 bases, V lost 4 bases, and 3 bases had no gene match. The DNA for the CDR3 is TGTGCCAGCAGCTATCGACAGGGGAATCAGCCCCAGCATTTT. Translation gives CASSYRQGNQPQHF.